These 28 T cell receptor beta chains share one sample of origin, sequenced in a study of blood T cell repertoires in COVID-19. The method was immunoSEQ multiplex PCR; TCRdb's version includes in-frame clones alone and lacks a portion of them. This sample yields about 310,000 clones, of which about 90% are seen a single time; roughly 2.3% belongs to the top ten. Sequencing was carried out using peripheral blood. The receptors shown here come from a man between 18 and 35 years old with active or convalescent COVID-19.

The gene calls are TRBV11-3 and TRBJ2-3, with 12 bases lining up with TRBD2. The CDR3 is 15 amino acids. Trimming cost V 4 bases and J 14 bases; bases outside gene matches: 13. Germline V lookup: CDR1 SGHNT, CDR2 YENEEA. The DNA of the CDR3 is TGTGCCAGCAGCTCTAGCGGGGGGGGGCCGGAGGGTTTGTATTTT. This gives the protein CASSSSGGGPEGLYF.

The chain recombines TRBV10-2 with TRBJ2-3; D not resolved. There are 13 residues in the CDR3. Trimming took 0 bases from V and 10 from J, leaving 11 bases between them. In germline, CDR1 is WSHSY, CDR2 SAAADI. In DNA form, the CDR3 reads TGCGCCAGCAGTGAGTCGACGAGGTTTCCGCAGTATTTT. Its translation: CASSESTRFPQYF.

The J gene is TRBJ1-5, the V gene TRBV20-1; D is perhaps TRBD1 (5 bases). The CDR3 loop spans 15 amino acids. Germline assignment: CDR1 DFQATT and CDR2 SNEGSKA (reference sequence). Deletions cut 3 bases from V and 0 bases from J, with 12 bases between. The CDR3 loop reads CSASKATASNQPQHF. As DNA, the CDR3 is TGCAGTGCTAGTAAGGCGACAGCTAGCAATCAGCCCCAGCATTTT.

The chain carries TRBV19 and TRBJ1-5; TRBD1 matches at 10 bases. The length of the CDR3 is 18 residues. Germline CDR1 reads LNHDA; CDR2 reads SQIVND (reference sequence). Trimming took 6 bases from V and 7 from J; bases not matched to a gene: 18. The CDR3 is CASSYSSTGGKLRQPQHF. DNA of the CDR3: TGTGCCAGTAGCTACTCCTCGACAGGGGGCAAACTCCGGCAGCCCCAGCATTTT.

This clone was picked up many times. J is TRBJ2-2 and V is TRBV6-4; the match to TRBD2 covers 11 bases. Losses at the gene ends were 2 bases for V and 4 bases for J; bases not matched to a gene: 0. Germline V lookup: CDR1 MRHNA, CDR2 SNTAGT. The CDR3 runs 15 residues. CDR3 in amino acids: CASSDTSGSTGELFF. DNA of the CDR3: TGTGCCAGCAGTGACACTAGCGGGAGCACCGGGGAGCTGTTTTTT.

The genes are TRBV9 and TRBJ2-1; 7 bases are shared with TRBD2. CDR3 size: 15 residues. Unmatched junction bases numbered 13, after V lost 4 bases and J lost 9 bases. Germline loops: CDR1 SGDLS, CDR2 YYNGEE. For the CDR3, the DNA is TGTGCCAGCAGCCCAAACCCGGCTAGCGGCGGTGAGCAGTTCTTC. It translates to CASSPNPASGGEQFF.

This chain connects TRBV6-5 to TRBJ1-6, with a possible D match to TRBD1 (6 bases). Germline values: CDR1 MNHEY, CDR2 SVGAGI. This CDR3 is built from 15 residues. V was pared by 6 bases and J by 10 bases, with 19 bases between. CDR3 sequence: CASRGGDLWGSPLHF. The DNA for the CDR3 is TGTGCCAGCAGAGGGGGAGATTTATGGGGCTCACCCCTCCACTTT.

The rearrangement links TRBV7-2 to TRBJ1-1; D possibly corresponds to TRBD1 (5 bases). V was trimmed by 3 bases and J by 5 bases, leaving 13 bases between them. The CDR3 contains 14 residues. Germline V gives CDR1 SGHTA, CDR2 FQGNSA. The DNA for the CDR3 is TGTGCCAGCAGCTTCAGGGTAGTTGTAACTGAAGCTTTCTTT. Encoded protein: CASSFRVVVTEAFF.

The chain joins TRBV7-9 to TRBJ2-7; D remains unclear. Per germline, CDR1 SEHNR and CDR2 FQNEAQ (reference sequence). The V end was cut by 2 bases, the J end by 2 bases, with 10 bases between. CDR3 length: 14 amino acids. CDR3 in DNA: TGTGCCAGCAGCTTATATGCGGAGCCCTACGAGCAGTACTTC. It codes for CASSLYAEPYEQYF.

This clone was seen only once. The V and J genes are TRBV6-6 and TRBJ1-3, with D possibly TRBD1 on 5 matching bases. The CDR3 consists of 16 residues. Germline V gives CDR1 MNHNY, CDR2 SVGAGI (reference sequence). V was shortened by 5 bases and J by 4 bases, with 18 bases between the two germline ends. The CDR3: CASSGQIRVAGNTIYF. DNA of the CDR3: TGTGCCAGCAGTGGACAAATCAGGGTAGCCGGAAACACCATATATTTT.

J is TRBJ2-3 and V is TRBV7-9, with TRBD2 identical over 11 bases. This CDR3 region has 16 residues. Trimming at V came to 4 bases and at J to 2 bases, leaving 5 bases not matched to a gene. Germline values: CDR1 SEHNR, CDR2 FQNEAQ (reference sequence). The CDR3 protein is CASSSLSGRDTDTQYF. CDR3 DNA sequence: TGTGCCAGCAGCTCTCTTAGCGGGAGGGACACAGATACGCAGTATTTT.

The J gene is TRBJ1-6, the V gene TRBV5-6; D ambiguous. Per germline, CDR1 SGHDT and CDR2 YYEEEE. The CDR3 spans 17 residues. Trimming left V 0 bases short and J 0 bases short, with 10 bases between. The CDR3 is CASSLAAWSSYNSPLHF. CDR3 in DNA: TGTGCCAGCAGCTTGGCCGCTTGGAGCTCCTATAATTCACCCCTCCACTTT.

The chain employs TRBV4-1 and TRBJ2-2; D unclear. Germline CDR1 MGHRA, CDR2 YSYEKL. Trimming removed 0 bases from V and 8 bases from J, with 4 bases in between. The CDR3 is made up of 12 amino acids. The CDR3 nucleotides are TGCGCCAGCAGCCAAGAGAGGGGGGAGCTGTTTTTT. Translating it yields CASSQERGELFF.

The chain has TRBV28 and TRBJ1-6; 7 nucleotides align to TRBD1. This CDR3 has 13 residues. The germline V gene encodes CDR1 MDHEN and CDR2 SYDVKM. The trim removed 3 bases at V and 13 bases at J, leaving 6 bases unmatched. In nucleotides, the CDR3 is TGTGCCAGCAGTTTGTACAGGGGATCCCCCCTCCACTTT. Its translation is CASSLYRGSPLHF.

This rearrangement joins TRBV5-1 to TRBJ2-5; 10 positions agree with TRBD2. CDR3 length: 15 amino acids. Germline V gene lookup returns CDR1 SGHRS and CDR2 YFSETQ. V was clipped by 4 bases and J by 5 bases; unmatched bases: 8. The CDR3 reads CASSRELAGLETQYF. For the CDR3, the DNA is TGCGCCAGCAGCCGCGAACTAGCGGGGTTGGAGACCCAGTACTTC.

V usage is TRBV7-2 and J usage is TRBJ1-5; D remains ambiguous. Between the trimmed V and J ends, which lost 2 bases and 8 bases, there was a span of 13 bases. Germline CDR1 SGHTA, CDR2 FQGNSA. This CDR3 is built from 14 residues. The CDR3 is CASSLSSNGKPQHF. The CDR3 nucleotides are TGTGCCAGCAGCTTATCCTCGAACGGGAAGCCCCAGCATTTT.

The V and J genes are TRBV19 and TRBJ1-5; TRBD1 matches at 8 bases. CDR3 length equals 15 residues. After removal of 6 bases from V and 5 bases from J, the junction contained 9 bases not matched to a gene. Germline values: CDR1 LNHDA, CDR2 SQIVND (reference sequence). CDR3 residues: CASSPTSGGHQPQHF. As DNA, the CDR3 is TGTGCCAGTAGCCCGACGTCAGGGGGCCATCAGCCCCAGCATTTT.

This chain links TRBV5-1 with TRBJ2-7; possibly TRBD1 for D (6 bases). V lost 4 bases and J lost 1, with 12 bases in between. The CDR3 runs 14 residues. Germline loops: CDR1 SGHRS, CDR2 YFSETQ. Here the CDR3 DNA reads TGCGCCAGCAGCCCAGGGGTTAGGTCCTACGAGCAGTACTTC. Amino acids: CASSPGVRSYEQYF. Full variable domain (missing parts from reference TRBV5-1 and TRBJ2-7): KAGVTQTPRYLIKTRGQQVTLSCSPISGHRSVSWYQQTPGQGLQFLFEYFSETQRNKGNFPGRFSGRQFSNSRSEMNVSTLELGDSALYLCASSPGVRSYEQYFGPGTRLTVT.

The V gene is TRBV3-1 (or the pseudogene TRBV3-2), the J gene TRBJ2-1; 11 bases agree with TRBD2. The trim removed 0 bases at V and 1 base at J, leaving 8 bases unmatched. Germline lookup yields CDR1 LGHDT and CDR2 YNNKEL (reference sequence). The CDR3 is 19 residues long. DNA for the CDR3: TGTGCCAGCAGCCAAGATTTCCTAGCGGGAGGAAGGTCCTACAATGAGCAGTTCTTC. Protein: CASSQDFLAGGRSYNEQFF.

This clone was counted a few times. This chain connects TRBV5-4 to TRBJ2-7; D perhaps matches TRBD1 (6 bases). The length of the CDR3 is 15 residues. V dropped 0 bases and J dropped 2 bases, with 12 bases sitting between them. Germline CDR1 SGHNT, CDR2 YYREEE (reference sequence). The CDR3 DNA follows: TGTGCCAGCAGCTTGGCGACAGGCATGGCCTACGAGCAGTACTTC. This gives the protein CASSLATGMAYEQYF. The full variable domain, with the rest looked up from reference TRBV5-4 and TRBJ2-7, is ETGVTQSPTHLIKTRGQQVTLRCSSQSGHNTVSWYQQALGQGPQFIFQYYREEENGRGNFPPRFSGLQFPNYSSELNVNALELDDSALYLCASSLATGMAYEQYFGPGTRLTVT.

This clone occurred many times. This chain uses TRBV19 with TRBJ1-2; 7 bases match TRBD1. Germline assignment: CDR1 LNHDA and CDR2 SQIVND (reference sequence). The CDR3 extends over 13 amino acids. J lost 5 bases, V lost 10 bases, and 10 bases had no gene match. CDR3 in amino acids: CATWEGGGYGYTF. The CDR3 bases are TGTGCCACCTGGGAAGGGGGCGGTTATGGCTACACCTTC.

This clone was recorded a few times. This sequence joins TRBV27 and TRBJ1-2, with 8 positions matching TRBD1. CDR1 is MNHEY, CDR2 SMNVEV, per germline (reference sequence). There are 12 residues in the CDR3. V lost 8 bases, J lost 7 bases, and 6 bases stayed unmatched. The CDR3 nucleotides read TGTGCCAGCCGGGGCAGGGGGCTTGGCTACACCTTC. It specifies CASRGRGLGYTF.

The rearrangement joins TRBV5-1 to TRBJ2-3, with D tentatively TRBD2 (6 bases). V gave up 4 bases and J gave up 0 bases, with 15 bases separating them. Germline V gene sequence: CDR1 SGHRS, CDR2 YFSETQ. The CDR3 sequence is 16 residues long. CDR3 DNA sequence: TGCGCCAGCAGCATCAAGGCGGGGACTAGCACAGATACGCAGTATTTT. Its protein product is CASSIKAGTSTDTQYF.

The rearrangement joins TRBV5-1 to TRBJ2-1; 7 nucleotides match TRBD2. Germline V gene sequence: CDR1 SGHRS, CDR2 YFSETQ. With V trimmed by 0 bases and J by 6 bases, 15 bases remained unmatched. This CDR3 is 18 amino acids long. CDR3 residues: CASSLVGTIPELRNEQFF. In nucleotides, the CDR3 is TGCGCCAGCAGCTTGGTTGGGACTATACCCGAACTACGCAATGAGCAGTTCTTC.

This chain links TRBV28 with TRBJ1-6, with a tentative D call TRBD1 (6 bases). V was shortened by 6 bases and J by 7 bases, with 16 bases between the two germline ends. Per the germline V gene, CDR1 is MDHEN and CDR2 is SYDVKM. CDR3 length equals 15 residues. For the CDR3, the DNA is TGTGCCAGCAGCCTAGGGACACGACTGAATTCACCCCTCCACTTT. This encodes CASSLGTRLNSPLHF.

The CDR3 region has the DNA TGTGCCAGCTCACACCGGGACCGGGGGGACGAGCAGTACTTC. Protein product: CASSHRDRGDEQYF. The rearrangement links TRBV18 to TRBJ2-7; 7 bases line up with TRBD2. The V and J ends lost 4 bases and 5 bases, in that order; junction bases with no gene match: 8. The CDR3 sequence is 14 residues long. Germline V CDR1 and CDR2: KGHSH, LQKENI.

The chain carries TRBV27 and TRBJ2-1; the match to TRBD1 covers 10 bases. This CDR3 has 17 amino acids. V trimming: 1 base; J trimming: 9 bases; junction bases outside the gene matches: 12. Germline V gene sequence: CDR1 MNHEY, CDR2 SMNVEV (reference sequence). CDR3 protein: CASSLLGRDRGVGEQFF. CDR3 DNA sequence: TGTGCCAGCAGTTTATTGGGTCGGGACAGGGGAGTAGGTGAGCAGTTCTTC.

The rearrangement uses TRBV21-1 and TRBJ1-2; the listed D gene, TRBD1, was not tested against the DNA. TRBV21-1 is given as a pseudogene. This CDR3 has 16 residues. CDR3 amino acids: CASSKAMKGSNYGYTF. DNA of the CDR3: TGTGCCAGCAGCAAGGCTATGAAGGGGTCTAACTATGGCTACACCTTC.